Presented here are 22 T cell receptor beta chains from one specimen sequenced in a study of CD8 T cells in ankylosing spondylitis. TCRdb analysed the 5' RACE reads with MiXCR anew, one entry per CDR3 protein. Among approximately 340,000 distinct CDR3 sequences listed, over 12% were seen once. The sample was blood, either unsorted or a sorted T cell fraction (not recorded which). All receptors derive from a male donor with ankylosing spondylitis or in good health (not recorded which).

This chain joins TRBV29-1 and TRBJ2-1; 7 positions match TRBD2. Germline V gene data show CDR1 as SQVTM and CDR2 as ANQGSEA. The CDR3 runs 15 residues. V trimming: 0 bases; J trimming: 8 bases; junction bases outside the gene matches: 10. The CDR3 loop is CSVEEEASGWDEQFF. CDR3 nucleotide sequence: TGCAGCGTTGAAGAGGAGGCTAGCGGTTGGGATGAGCAGTTCTTC.

This clonotype was recorded a few times. The chain joins TRBV20-1 to TRBJ2-1; 10 positions match TRBD1. Unmatched junction bases numbered 8, after V lost 4 bases and J lost 5 bases. This CDR3 region has 15 residues. In germline, CDR1 is DFQATT, CDR2 SNEGSKA (reference sequence). The CDR3 DNA sequence: TGCAGTGCTACTGCTGGACAGGGGGGAAACAATGAGCAGTTCTTC. This gives the protein CSATAGQGGNNEQFF.

This clonotype was seen a few times. The V call is TRBV5-1, the J call TRBJ1-1; 8 nucleotides agree with TRBD1. Germline loops: CDR1 SGHRS, CDR2 YFSETQ. The CDR3 is 15 residues long. V trimming: 4 bases; J trimming: 3 bases; junction bases outside the gene matches: 8. The DNA of the CDR3 is TGCGCCAGCAGCCCGACGACAGGGGTGGACACTGAAGCTTTCTTT. It yields the protein CASSPTTGVDTEAFF.

The rearrangement links TRBV12-3 or TRBV12-4 to TRBJ2-1; D might be TRBD2 (5 bases). Trimming left V 2 bases short and J 4 bases short, with 9 bases between. The CDR3 runs 14 residues. CDR3 DNA sequence: TGTGCCAGCAGTTTATCGACTACTTACAATGAGCAGTTCTTC. The encoded protein is CASSLSTTYNEQFF.

This clonotype was seen a handful of times. The J gene is TRBJ1-1, the V gene TRBV20-1, with D uncertain. Deletions cut 3 bases from V and 0 bases from J, with 11 bases between. Germline lookup yields CDR1 DFQATT and CDR2 SNEGSKA (reference sequence). The CDR3 extends over 14 amino acids. The DNA for the CDR3 is TGCAGTGCTAGGGGCAGCTCCATGAACACTGAAGCTTTCTTT. Translation gives CSARGSSMNTEAFF.

The chain combines TRBV3-1 with TRBJ2-3; the D call may be TRBD1 or TRBD2 (6 bases each). The CDR3 totals 13 residues. The germline V and J ends were trimmed by 6 bases and 4 bases, with 11 bases remaining between them. The germline V gene has CDR1 LGHDT and CDR2 YNNKEL (reference sequence). The CDR3 sequence: CASRWRGADTQYF. The CDR3 nucleotides are TGTGCCAGCAGGTGGAGGGGGGCAGATACGCAGTATTTT.

This clonotype was seen a few times. The chain is built from TRBV5-1 and TRBJ2-7; possibly TRBD1 or TRBD2 for D (5 bases each). CDR1 is SGHRS and CDR2 is YFSETQ in the germline V gene. The CDR3 loop spans 14 amino acids. The V end lost 2 bases, the J end lost 4 bases, and 13 bases lay between the germline ends. CDR3 DNA sequence: TGCGCCAGCAGCTTACCGGGACCCAGTTACGAGCAGTACTTC. The encoded protein is CASSLPGPSYEQYF.

The V call is TRBV7-2, the J call TRBJ1-4; no reliable D call. Germline CDR1 SGHTA, CDR2 FQGNSA. The V gene lost 3 bases and the J gene lost 8 bases, with 7 bases spanning the gap. CDR3 length: 12 amino acids. As DNA, the CDR3 is TGTGCCAGCAGCTTCCGACCGGAAAAACTGTTTTTT. Its protein product is CASSFRPEKLFF.

This clonotype occurred a few times. The gene calls are TRBV5-6 and TRBJ2-7; D is undetermined. V shed 1 base and J shed 6 bases, with 5 bases lying between them. Germline V gene data show CDR1 as SGHDT and CDR2 as YYEEEE. The CDR3 is 11 amino acids. For the CDR3, the DNA is TGTGCCAGCAGCTTGAAGCTCGAGCAGTACTTC. It yields the protein CASSLKLEQYF.

This chain uses TRBV29-1 with TRBJ1-2, with TRBD1 identical over 8 bases. CDR1 is SQVTM, CDR2 ANQGSEA, per germline. J was trimmed by 4 bases and V by 4 bases; bases with no gene match: 8. The CDR3 sequence is 14 residues long. CDR3: CSVGSTGALYGYTF. For the CDR3, the DNA is TGCAGCGTTGGGTCGACAGGGGCGCTCTATGGCTACACCTTC.

This chain uses TRBV30 with TRBJ1-1, with D unclear. This CDR3 spans 11 amino acids. Germline CDR1 is GTSNPN and CDR2 is SVGIG (reference sequence). V gave up 5 bases and J gave up 2 bases, with 6 bases separating them. The CDR3, as DNA: TGTGCCTGGGATGCAAACACTGAAGCTTTCTTT. Its protein product is CAWDANTEAFF.

This clonotype was detected ten times or more. V and J are TRBV4-2 and TRBJ2-3, with TRBD1 matching 8 bases. Germline V lookup: CDR1 LGHNA, CDR2 YNFKEQ. With V trimmed by 6 bases and J by 0 bases, 5 bases remained unmatched. The length of the CDR3 is 15 residues. CDR3 region: CASSRDRGSTDTQYF. The CDR3 region has the DNA TGTGCCAGCAGTCGTGACAGGGGAAGCACAGATACGCAGTATTTT.

This clonotype was detected only a few times. The V and J genes are TRBV25-1 and TRBJ1-5, with D maybe TRBD1 (5 bases). Trimming stripped 4 bases from V and 0 bases from J, with 13 bases between. Germline CDR1 reads MGHDK; CDR2 reads SYGVNS. CDR3 length: 16 residues. The CDR3 nucleotides are TGTGCCAGCAGTGTTCTCCGGGGGGATAGCAATCAGCCCCAGCATTTT. It specifies CASSVLRGDSNQPQHF. The entire variable domain, with the rest obtained from reference TRBV25-1 and TRBJ1-5, is as follows: EADIYQTPRYLVIGTGKKITLECSQTMGHDKMYWYQQDPGMELHLIHYSYGVNSTEKGDLSSESTVSRIRTEHFPLTLESARPSHTSQYLCASSVLRGDSNQPQHFGDGTRLSIL.

This clonotype was counted only a few times. The CDR3 region has the DNA TGCGCCAGCAGCTTCGTTGGGAACAATTCACCCCTCCACTTT. This sequence encodes CASSFVGNNSPLHF. The V gene is TRBV5-1, the J gene TRBJ1-6; no reliable D call. Germline values: CDR1 SGHRS, CDR2 YFSETQ. The CDR3 totals 14 residues. V shed 2 bases and J shed 7 bases, with 10 bases lying between them.

The chain combines TRBV3-1 with TRBJ2-1; D gene uncertain. Germline CDR1 and CDR2: LGHDT and YNNKEL (reference sequence). V lost 1 base and J lost 0, with 7 bases in between. This CDR3 is 15 amino acids long. The CDR3 sequence is CASSQGQYSYNEQFF. The CDR3 bases are TGTGCCAGCAGCCAAGGGCAGTACTCCTACAATGAGCAGTTCTTC.

This clonotype was observed many times. The V gene is TRBV12-3 or TRBV12-4, the J gene TRBJ1-1; TRBD1 aligns across 7 bases. V was pared by 5 bases and J by 6 bases, with 6 bases of the junction left unmatched. The CDR3 totals 13 residues. In DNA form, the CDR3 reads TGTGCCAGCAGTATTACAGGGGAGGCTGAAGCTTTCTTT. It codes for CASSITGEAEAFF.

This clonotype has a count of ten or more. V usage is TRBV11-1 and J usage is TRBJ2-1; D gene unclear. The CDR3 loop spans 18 amino acids. V shed 0 bases and J shed 5 bases, with 20 bases lying between them. Germline assignment: CDR1 SGHAT and CDR2 FQDESV (reference sequence). The CDR3 reads CASSLARWGSSLDNEQFF. The CDR3 DNA follows: TGTGCCAGCAGCTTAGCGCGTTGGGGTAGCTCTCTGGACAATGAGCAGTTCTTC.

This chain joins TRBV2 and TRBJ2-5; D may be TRBD2 (5 bases). Germline CDR1 and CDR2: SNHLY and FYNNEI. V shed 4 bases and J shed 1 base, with 10 bases lying between them. The CDR3 consists of 14 residues. The DNA for the CDR3 is TGTGCCAGCAGTGGGACTTACTCCCAAGAGACCCAGTACTTC. Translating it yields CASSGTYSQETQYF.

This clonotype appeared a few times. The chain employs TRBV7-9 and TRBJ2-7, with a possible D match to TRBD1 (5 bases). CDR1 is SEHNR and CDR2 is FQNEAQ in the germline V gene (reference sequence). V lost 1 base and J 3 bases, leaving 13 bases between the germline ends. CDR3 length: 15 amino acids. This chain's CDR3 is CASSLDGRAHYEQYF. DNA of the CDR3: TGTGCCAGCAGCTTAGACGGCAGGGCTCACTACGAGCAGTACTTC.

This rearrangement joins TRBV12-3 or TRBV12-4 to TRBJ2-2; TRBD1 matches 9 bases. V shed 7 bases, J shed 8 bases, and the junction held 8 bases outside the gene matches. The CDR3 extends over 14 amino acids. CDR3 bases: TGTGCCAGCAATCCGGGACAGGGAGGTGGGGAGCTGTTTTTT. The encoded protein is CASNPGQGGGELFF.

This clonotype was counted ten times or more. The chain recombines TRBV20-1 with TRBJ2-7, with no clear D. Germline lookup yields CDR1 DFQATT and CDR2 SNEGSKA (reference sequence). There are 12 residues in the CDR3. The V gene lost 7 bases and the J gene lost 4 bases, with 14 bases spanning the gap. The CDR3 region is CSVPGLFYEQYF. The DNA for the CDR3 is TGCAGTGTCCCTGGGCTATTTTACGAGCAGTACTTC.

The sample holds a few counts of this clonotype. The chain uses TRBV4-2 and TRBJ1-1, with 7 bases aligning to TRBD1. The V segment lost 5 bases and the J segment 0 bases; nucleotides outside the gene matches: 12. The germline V gene has CDR1 LGHNA and CDR2 YNFKEQ. CDR3 size: 17 residues. The chain's CDR3 is CASSTGQPLSMNTEAFF. Written as DNA, the CDR3 is TGTGCCAGCAGCACGGGACAGCCCCTCAGCATGAACACTGAAGCTTTCTTT.